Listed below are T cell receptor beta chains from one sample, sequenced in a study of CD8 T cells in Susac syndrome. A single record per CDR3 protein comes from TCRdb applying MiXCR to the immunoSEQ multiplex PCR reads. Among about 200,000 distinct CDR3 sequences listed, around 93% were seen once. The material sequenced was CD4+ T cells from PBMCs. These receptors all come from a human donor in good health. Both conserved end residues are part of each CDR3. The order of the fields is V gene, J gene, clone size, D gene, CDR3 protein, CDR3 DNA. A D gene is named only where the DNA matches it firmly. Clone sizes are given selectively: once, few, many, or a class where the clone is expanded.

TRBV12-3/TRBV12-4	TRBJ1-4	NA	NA	CASSFRSNEKLFF	TGTGCCAGCAGTTTCAGGTCGAATGAAAAACTGTTTTTT
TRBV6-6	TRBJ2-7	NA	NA	CASSYHGTTYEQYF	TGTGCCAGCAGTTACCACGGGACGACCTACGAGCAGTACTTC
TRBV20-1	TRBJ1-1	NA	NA	CNPGQPNTEAFF	TGCAACCCCGGACAGCCGAACACTGAAGCTTTCTTT
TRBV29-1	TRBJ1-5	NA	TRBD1	CSVGGQTNQPQHF	TGCAGCGTTGGGGGACAGACCAATCAGCCCCAGCATTTT
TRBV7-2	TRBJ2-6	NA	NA	CASSQRPPRVLTF	TGTGCCAGCAGCCAGCGGCCACCAAGGGTCCTGACTTTC
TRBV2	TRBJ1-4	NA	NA	CASSVSLEKLFF	TGTGCCAGCAGTGTGTCGCTTGAAAAACTGTTTTTT
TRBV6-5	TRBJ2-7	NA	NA	CASSYSIPMPWGPLNEQYF	TGTGCCAGCAGTTACTCGATCCCGATGCCGTGGGGGCCTTTAAACGAGCAGTACTTC
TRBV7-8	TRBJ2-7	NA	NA	CASNSHPPEQYF	TGTGCCAGCAACTCCCATCCCCCCGAGCAGTACTTC
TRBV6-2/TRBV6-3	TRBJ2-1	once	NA	CASSSLFGAGINEQFF	TGTGCCAGCAGTTCCCTCTTTGGGGCGGGGATTAATGAGCAGTTCTTC
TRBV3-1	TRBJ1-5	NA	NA	CASSQGSVGNQPQHF	TGTGCCAGCAGCCAAGGATCGGTGGGGAATCAGCCCCAGCATTTT
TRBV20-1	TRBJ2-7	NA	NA	CSALSQSGLYEQYF	TGCAGTGCCCTCAGCCAGTCAGGTCTGTACGAGCAGTACTTC
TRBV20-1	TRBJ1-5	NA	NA	CSARAARGNQPQHF	TGCAGTGCTAGAGCGGCCAGGGGCAATCAGCCCCAGCATTTT
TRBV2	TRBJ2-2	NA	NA	CASKGQGGPGELFF	TGTGCCAGCAAGGGGCAGGGAGGACCCGGGGAGCTGTTTTTT
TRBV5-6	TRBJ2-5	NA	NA	CASSLKGLKETQYF	TGTGCCAGCAGCTTAAAGGGGCTGAAAGAGACCCAGTACTTC
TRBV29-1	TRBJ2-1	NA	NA	CSVAIQGGTYNEQFF	TGCAGCGTTGCCATCCAGGGGGGGACCTACAATGAGCAGTTCTTC
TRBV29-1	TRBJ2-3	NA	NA	CSVEKVGVSSRDTQYF	TGCAGCGTTGAGAAGGTCGGGGTCTCGTCGAGGGATACGCAGTATTTT
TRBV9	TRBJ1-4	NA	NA	CASSVAANTNEKLFF	TGTGCCAGCAGCGTAGCGGCAAATACTAATGAAAAACTGTTTTTT